Reported below is one TCR beta chain. Its cognate antigen is unknown. This entry is derived from a study of OX40 agonist ivuxolimab in advanced cancers. Background on the study: Those enrolled were around 87% male, with a mean age of roughly 62 years and ages from about 20 to 90. Overall study results and limits: Determination of antigen specificity was not performed for the expanded peripheral T cells.

The table came from immunoSEQ multiplex PCR; TCRdb's copy has only in-frame clones and leaves some out. This repertoire shows around 130,000 clones, about 93% found once; its top ten account for over 0.15%. The TCR was taken from an adult with an advanced solid tumor such as melanoma, head and neck, liver or kidney cancer. The specimen comprised CD4+ or CD8+ T cells sorted from blood, sampled in a trial of the OX40 agonist ivuxolimab.

CDR3 region: CASSGTSGINEQFF. The CDR3 region has the DNA TGTGCCAGCAGCGGGACTAGCGGGATCAATGAGCAGTTCTTC. V gene TRBV9 combines with J gene TRBJ2-1, with 12 nucleotides matching TRBD2. Germline V gene lookup returns CDR1 SGDLS and CDR2 YYNGEE. V was pared by 3 bases and J by 6 bases, with 1 base of the junction left unmatched. The CDR3 contains 14 residues.